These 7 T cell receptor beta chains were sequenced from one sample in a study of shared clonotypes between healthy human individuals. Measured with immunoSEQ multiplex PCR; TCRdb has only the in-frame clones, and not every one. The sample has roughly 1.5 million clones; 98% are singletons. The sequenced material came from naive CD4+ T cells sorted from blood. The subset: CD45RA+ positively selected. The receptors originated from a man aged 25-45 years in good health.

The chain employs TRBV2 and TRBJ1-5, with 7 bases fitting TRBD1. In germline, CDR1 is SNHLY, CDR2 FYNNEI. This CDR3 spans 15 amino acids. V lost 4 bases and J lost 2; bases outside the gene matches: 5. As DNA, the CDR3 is TGTGCCAGCAGTGGTCGGGGGACAGGCAATCAGCCCCAGCATTTT. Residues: CASSGRGTGNQPQHF. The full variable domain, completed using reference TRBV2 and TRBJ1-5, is EPEVTQTPSHQVTQMGQEVILRCVPISNHLYFYWYRQILGQKVEFLVSFYNNEISEKSEIFDDQFSVERPDGSNFTLKIRSTKLEDSAMYFCASSGRGTGNQPQHFGDGTRLSIL.

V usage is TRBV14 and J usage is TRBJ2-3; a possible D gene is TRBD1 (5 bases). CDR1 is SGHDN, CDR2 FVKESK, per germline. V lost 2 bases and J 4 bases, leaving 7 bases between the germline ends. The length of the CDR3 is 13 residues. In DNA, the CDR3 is TGTGCCAGCAGCCAACGACAGCCAGATACGCAGTATTTT. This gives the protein CASSQRQPDTQYF.

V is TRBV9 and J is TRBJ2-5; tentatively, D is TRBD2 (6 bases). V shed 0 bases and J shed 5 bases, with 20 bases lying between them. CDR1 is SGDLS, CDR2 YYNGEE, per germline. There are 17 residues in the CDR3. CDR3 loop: CASSVAGGRGLSETQYF. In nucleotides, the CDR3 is TGTGCCAGCAGCGTAGCCGGGGGTAGGGGATTATCGGAGACCCAGTACTTC.

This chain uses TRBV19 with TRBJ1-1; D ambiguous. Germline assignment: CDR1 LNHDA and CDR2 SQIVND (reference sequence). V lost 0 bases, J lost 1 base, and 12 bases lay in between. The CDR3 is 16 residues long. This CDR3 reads CASSIDRGQKNTEAFF. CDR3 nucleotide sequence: TGTGCCAGTAGTATAGATCGTGGGCAGAAGAACACTGAAGCTTTCTTT. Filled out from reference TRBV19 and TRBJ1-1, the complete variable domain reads DGGITQSPKYLFRKEGQNVTLSCEQNLNHDAMYWYRQDPGQGLRLIYYSQIVNDFQKGDIAEGYSVSREKKESFPLTVTSAQKNPTAFYLCASSIDRGQKNTEAFFGQGTRLTVV.

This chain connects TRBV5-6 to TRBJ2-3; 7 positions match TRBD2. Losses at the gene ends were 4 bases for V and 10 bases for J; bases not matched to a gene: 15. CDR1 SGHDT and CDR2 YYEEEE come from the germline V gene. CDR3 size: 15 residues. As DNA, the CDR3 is TGTGCCAGCAGCGCTCCGGCTGGGACTACTAGAGCGCAGTATTTT. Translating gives CASSAPAGTTRAQYF. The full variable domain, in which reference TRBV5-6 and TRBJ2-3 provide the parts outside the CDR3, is DAGVTQSPTHLIKTRGQQVTLRCSPKSGHDTVSWYQQALGQGPQFIFQYYEEEERQRGNFPDRFSGHQFPNYSSELNVNALLLGDSALYLCASSAPAGTTRAQYFGPGTRLTVL.

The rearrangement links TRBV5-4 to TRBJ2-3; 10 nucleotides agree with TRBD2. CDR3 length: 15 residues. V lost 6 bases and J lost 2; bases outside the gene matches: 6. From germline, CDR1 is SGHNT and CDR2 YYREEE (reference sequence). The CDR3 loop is CASNHGLAATDTQYF. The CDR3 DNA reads TGTGCCAGCAACCACGGACTAGCGGCCACAGATACGCAGTATTTT. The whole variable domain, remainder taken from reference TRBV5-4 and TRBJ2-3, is ETGVTQSPTHLIKTRGQQVTLRCSSQSGHNTVSWYQQALGQGPQFIFQYYREEENGRGNFPPRFSGLQFPNYSSELNVNALELDDSALYLCASNHGLAATDTQYFGPGTRLTVL.

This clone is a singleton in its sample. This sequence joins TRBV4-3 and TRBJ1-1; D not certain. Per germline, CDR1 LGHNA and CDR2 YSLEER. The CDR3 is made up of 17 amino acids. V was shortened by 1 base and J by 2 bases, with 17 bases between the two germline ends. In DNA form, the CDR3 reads TGCGCCAGCAGCCAAGGGGCCAGCAGGAGAACCAACACTGAAGCTTTCTTT. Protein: CASSQGASRRTNTEAFF.